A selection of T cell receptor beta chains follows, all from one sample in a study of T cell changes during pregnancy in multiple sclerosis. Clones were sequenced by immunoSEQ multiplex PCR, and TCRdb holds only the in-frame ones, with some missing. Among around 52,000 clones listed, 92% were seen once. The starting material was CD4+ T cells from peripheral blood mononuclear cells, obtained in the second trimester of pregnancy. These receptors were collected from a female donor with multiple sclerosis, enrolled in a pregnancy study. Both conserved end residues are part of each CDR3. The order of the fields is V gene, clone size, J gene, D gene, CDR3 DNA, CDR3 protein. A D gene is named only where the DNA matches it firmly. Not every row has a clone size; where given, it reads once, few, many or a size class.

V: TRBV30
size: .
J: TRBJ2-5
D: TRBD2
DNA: TGTGCCTGGAGGAATAGCGGGGTGGAGACCCAGTACTTC
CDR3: CAWRNSGVETQYF

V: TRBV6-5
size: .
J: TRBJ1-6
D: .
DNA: TGTGCCAGCAGTTCACGAACAGGGCCCCCAATTTCACCCCTCCACTTT
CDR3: CASSSRTGPPISPLHF

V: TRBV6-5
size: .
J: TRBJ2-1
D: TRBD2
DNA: TGTGCCAGCAGTGGACTAGCGGGGGGGCACAATGAGCAGTTCTTC
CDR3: CASSGLAGGHNEQFF

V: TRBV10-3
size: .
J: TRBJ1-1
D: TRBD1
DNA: TGTGCCATCAGTGAGTCGGGACAGGGGGCTAACACTGAAGCTTTCTTT
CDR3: CAISESGQGANTEAFF

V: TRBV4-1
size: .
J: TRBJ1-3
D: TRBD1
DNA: TGCGCCAGCAGCCAAGGAGACAGGGGCAGAAACACCATATATTTT
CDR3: CASSQGDRGRNTIYF

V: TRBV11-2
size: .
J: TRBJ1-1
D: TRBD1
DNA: TGTGCCAGCAGCTTCTATCCGGGACAGGGGACAGCTTTCTTT
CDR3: CASSFYPGQGTAFF

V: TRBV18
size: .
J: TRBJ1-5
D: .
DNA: TGTGCCAGCTCGTCTTTCCCAGGGAATCAGCCCCAGCATTTT
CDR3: CASSSFPGNQPQHF

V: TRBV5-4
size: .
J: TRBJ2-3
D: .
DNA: TGTGCCAGCAGCTTGTCGAGAACTAGCACAGATACGCAGTATTTT
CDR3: CASSLSRTSTDTQYF

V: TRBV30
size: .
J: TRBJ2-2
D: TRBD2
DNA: TGTGCCTCCGGGGGGGCACCCGGGGAGCTGTTTTTT
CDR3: CASGGAPGELFF

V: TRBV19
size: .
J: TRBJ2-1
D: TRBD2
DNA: TGTGCCAGTAGTGTTCTAGCGGGGGGGGGCAATGAGCAGTTCTTC
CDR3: CASSVLAGGGNEQFF

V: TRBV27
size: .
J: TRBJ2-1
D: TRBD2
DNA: TGTGCCAGCAGTTTAGCAGCCGGGGGGGCCTTCAATGAGCAGTTCTTC
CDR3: CASSLAAGGAFNEQFF

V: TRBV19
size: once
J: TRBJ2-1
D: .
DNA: TGTGCCAGTAGTACACCACAGGGCCTTTCCTACAATGAGCAGTTCTTC
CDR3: CASSTPQGLSYNEQFF

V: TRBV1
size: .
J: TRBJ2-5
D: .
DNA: TGCACCAGCAGCCAAGTCCCCTATCAAGAGACCCAGTACTTC
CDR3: CTSSQVPYQETQYF

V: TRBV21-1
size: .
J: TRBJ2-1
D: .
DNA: TGTGCCAGCAGCAATCCCGAGCGGGAGGGGTCCTACAATGAGCAGTTCTTC
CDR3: CASSNPEREGSYNEQFF

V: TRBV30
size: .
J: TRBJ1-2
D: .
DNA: TGTGCCAGCGACAGGTCGAACTATGGCTACACCTTC
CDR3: CASDRSNYGYTF

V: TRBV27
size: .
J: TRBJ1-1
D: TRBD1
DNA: TGTGCCAGCAGTCCTCGAGGACAGGGGATGAACACTGAAGCTTTCTTT
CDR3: CASSPRGQGMNTEAFF

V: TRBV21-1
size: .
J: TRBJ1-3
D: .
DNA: TGTGCCAGCCGGAAGGACAAGTCTGGAAACACCATATATTTT
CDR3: CASRKDKSGNTIYF

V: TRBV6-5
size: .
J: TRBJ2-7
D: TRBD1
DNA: TGTGCCAGCAGTACAACTCAGGGGGTCGCCTACGAGCAGTACTTC
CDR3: CASSTTQGVAYEQYF

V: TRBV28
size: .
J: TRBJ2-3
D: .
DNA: TGTGCCAGCACTTCACTCCTTAACACAGATACGCAGTATTTT
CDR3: CASTSLLNTDTQYF

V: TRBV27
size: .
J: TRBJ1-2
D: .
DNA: TGTGCCAGCAGTTTTGCCATCGGTTCAGGGGACCTTAACTATGGCTACACCTTC
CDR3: CASSFAIGSGDLNYGYTF

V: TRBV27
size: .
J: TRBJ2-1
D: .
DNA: TGTGCCAGCAGTCCCCTAGGCCCTAGGGGGAATGAGCAGTTCTTC
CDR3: CASSPLGPRGNEQFF

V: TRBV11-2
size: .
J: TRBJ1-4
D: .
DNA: TGTGCCAGCAGCTTGTCTCGAGATGAAAAACTGTTTTTT
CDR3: CASSLSRDEKLFF

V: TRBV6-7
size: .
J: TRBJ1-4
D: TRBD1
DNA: TGTGCCAGCAGCTACCCGCCGGGACAGATTGCAACTAATGAAAAACTGTTTTTT
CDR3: CASSYPPGQIATNEKLFF

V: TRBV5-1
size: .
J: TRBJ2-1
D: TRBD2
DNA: TGCGCCAGCAGCTTGCTCTTAGCGGGAGAAAATGAGCAGTTCTTC
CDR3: CASSLLLAGENEQFF

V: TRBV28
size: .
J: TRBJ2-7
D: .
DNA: TGTGCCAGCAGTTGGACTACCAAATACGTTGCGTACTTC
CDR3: CASSWTTKYVAYF

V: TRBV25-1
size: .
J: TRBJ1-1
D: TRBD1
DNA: TGTGCCAGCGCAGACAGGGGGAACACTGAAGCTTTCTTT
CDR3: CASADRGNTEAFF

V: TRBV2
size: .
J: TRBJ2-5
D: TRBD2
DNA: TGTGCCAGCAGTGAACGGAGCGGGAGGGCCGTGGAGACCCAGTACTTC
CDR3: CASSERSGRAVETQYF

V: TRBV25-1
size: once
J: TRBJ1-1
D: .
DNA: TGTGCCAGCACCCACACAGGGAACACTGAAGCTTTCTTT
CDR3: CASTHTGNTEAFF

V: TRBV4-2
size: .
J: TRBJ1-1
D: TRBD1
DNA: TGTGCCAGCAGCCAAACGGACAGGTTGGTCGGGATGAACACTGAAGCTTTCTTT
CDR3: CASSQTDRLVGMNTEAFF

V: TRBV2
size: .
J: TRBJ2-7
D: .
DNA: TGTGCCAGCAGCCGGACGCCTAGCCCCTACGAGCAGTACTTC
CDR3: CASSRTPSPYEQYF

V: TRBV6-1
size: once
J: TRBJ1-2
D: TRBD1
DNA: TGTGCCAGTTGGGGACAGGGGGCTCGACGGGGCTACACCTTC
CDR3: CASWGQGARRGYTF

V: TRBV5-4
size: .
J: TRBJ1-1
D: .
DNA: TGTGCCAGCAGCCGGGGGGGCACTGAAGCTTTCTTT
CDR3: CASSRGGTEAFF

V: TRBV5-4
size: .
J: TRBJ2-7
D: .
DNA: TGTGCCAGCAGCTCGAATCCCCTAGCGCCTTACTCCTACGAGCAGTACTTC
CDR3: CASSSNPLAPYSYEQYF

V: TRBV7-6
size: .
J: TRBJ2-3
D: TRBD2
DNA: TGTGCCAGCAGCTCCGAACTAGCGGGGAGTGGAGATACGCAGTATTTT
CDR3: CASSSELAGSGDTQYF

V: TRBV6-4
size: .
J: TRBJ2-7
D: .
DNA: TGTGCCAGCAGTGACTCACATGAGACAGGGTCTTTGGCGGGACCATCCTACGAGCAGTACTTC
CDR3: CASSDSHETGSLAGPSYEQYF